Given below is one T cell receptor (beta chain) in context. This sample was taken from a study of beta chain features in type 1 diabetes. The CDR3 length is 13 residues. V dropped 2 bases and J dropped 6 bases, with 8 bases sitting between them. CDR1 and CDR2 (germline): SEHNR, FQNEAQ (reference sequence). Investigators reverse transcribed all isolated RNA, so they sequenced expressed TCRB transcripts. Assay: immunoSEQ multiplex PCR; the TCRdb copy retains only in-frame clones and omits some. The sample contains under 300,000 clones, 8% of which appear only once. The sequence was collected from a woman under 30 in good health. The chain recombines TRBV7-9 with TRBJ2-1; D unclear. The sample consisted of central memory CD4+ T cells from blood. CDR3 loop: CASSLSAGNEQFF. The CDR3, as DNA: TGTGCCAGCAGCTTATCCGCAGGCAATGAGCAGTTCTTC.